This T cell receptor (beta chain) derives from a study of radiation and T cells in renal cell carcinoma (dated by TCRdb to 2020 to 2021). Background on the whole study: The samples were obtained from a clinical trial, where primary renal cell carcinomas were treated with 15 Gy stereotactic body radiation therapy and then removed by nephrectomy 4 weeks afterward. TCR beta sequencing covered 53 samples in total, comprising 25 or so tumors and approximately 27 peripheral blood samples. In the 53 samples combined, around 3.9 million unique CDR3 nucleotide sequences were found, encoding 2 million to 3 million unique CDR3 amino acid sequences.

In regard to this clone: What antigen it recognizes has not been identified. Base quality data are lacking; no much larger clone is found one base away.

TCR beta libraries were generated from genomic DNA with the immunoSEQ kit, following the manufacturer's recommendations. To prepare libraries, a first multiplex PCR with proprietary primers was run, followed by a second PCR that added unique barcodes, and a bead cleanup was done after each round. A positive control reaction and a negative control reaction, both provided in the kit, were run with every batch of samples. The final libraries were assessed on an Agilent 4200 TapeStation D1000 ScreenTape, pooled by volume, and quantified by qPCR. Sequencing was performed on an Illumina NextSeq500 using a MidOutput 150-cycle cartridge, with 156 Read1 cycles, 15 Index1 cycles, and the kit custom primers. The pooled library was loaded at roughly 0.96 pM, with a roughly 20% PhiX control spiked in. In the paper's pipeline: Vendor-processed data were analyzed in R, and a clonotype was defined as all T cells sharing the same CDR3 nucleotide sequence. In the clone abundance analyses, frequencies in each sample were normalized to that sample's 10,000 most abundant clones. Public T cell clones, averaging fewer than five per sample, were removed before analysis. Tumor-enriched and baseline blood-enriched clonotypes were defined by at least a 32-fold difference in abundance between compartments. A beta-binomial differential abundance model was used to identify clonotypes that expanded or contracted between blood time points. Tumor-blood repertoire similarity was measured with the Baroni-Urbani and Buser coefficient, and groups were compared using two-tailed Wilcoxon tests in R. TCRdb took this table from immuneACCESS and kept in-frame rearrangements with V and J called. Such tables lack part of the clones; where checked against another copy, unresolved V genes explain under half of the gap, and the rest is unexplained. D and trimming were read from the DNA, whereas the V and J calls and clone size are those reported in that table. The sample has 70,000 to 95,000 clones on record, 82% of them singletons. Jointly, the top ten make up around 5.8% of the sample.

V ends up 4 bases short and J 5 bases short, with an unmatched junction base count of 6. Taken from cysteine to phenylalanine, the CDR3 has 15 residues. The only DNA kept is the CDR3, 45 bases in frame from the first base. CDR1 and CDR2 were assigned from the germline V gene as MGHRA and YSYEKL. General conclusions and limits of the study: Because no pretreatment tumor biopsies were available, whether clonotypes were present in the tumor at baseline could not be determined. Top tumor clonotypes rose in blood from baseline to 2 weeks post-radiation, then contracted by 4 weeks, suggesting transient expansion of tumor-resident clones. Effects of radiation dose or scheduling on the TCR repertoire could not be addressed with the single-armed trial design. Blood repertoire dynamics were not followed beyond 4 weeks after treatment.

The intended sense of this specimen's time point label: baseline pretreatment blood. What the treatment or condition label conveys for this sample: 15 Gy SBRT to primary tumor, nephrectomy 4 weeks later. To follow tumor-enriched clonotypes, peripheral blood was collected serially from radiation-treated patients at baseline and again at 2 weeks and 4 weeks after SBRT. Renal cell carcinoma with clear cell pathology was present in all patients. Genomic DNA for TCR sequencing was prepared using the QIAamp DNA Blood Mini Kit (Qiagen). The analyses included only samples that passed all quality control checks.

The source of this sequence is a man aged 55 to 70 with renal cell carcinoma. The chain is assembled from TRBV4-1 and TRBJ2-1, and 9 junctional nucleotides match TRBD2. The sample was blood, taken from a patient whose treatment included radiotherapy and nephrectomy. The CDR3 loop reads CASSRREGVNNEQFF. The DNA reads as follows: TGCGCCAGCAGCCGGCGGGAGGGTGTCAACAATGAGCAGTTCTTC.